This TCR beta chain was sequenced in a study of monozygotic twins with inflammatory bowel disease. Study-level findings and limits: Using the inverse Simpson index, IBD patients had lower TCRbeta diversity than healthy co-twins. Twin concordance left repertoire similarity unchanged, with limited power a possible explanation for this lack of difference. IBD patients exhibited fewer clonotypes shared with other individuals than healthy twins, particularly with disease activity.

In the case of this clonotype: Antigen specificity is unknown.

Researchers used template switching to add UMIs featuring a 6-nucleotide sample barcode. One entry per CDR3 protein, without DNA, is what TCRdb gives after re-calling the 5' RACE reads. Here the sample table reports about 110,000 distinct CDR3 sequences. The CDR3 is made up of 14 amino acids. Looked up from germline, CDR1 is SGHNT and CDR2 is YYREEE (reference sequence). The sequenced sample consisted of blood. The clonotype originates from a human donor with ulcerative colitis or Crohn's disease, or a healthy co-twin of an affected twin (not recorded which). The chain recombines TRBV5-4 with TRBJ1-2; lacking DNA, the TRBD1 call made by TCRdb goes unchecked. CDR3: CASSLVDRDYGYTF.